This T cell receptor (beta chain) was obtained from a study of CD8 T cells in ankylosing spondylitis. Regarding the study as a whole: In synovial fluid and blood from reactive arthritis, some motif variants were previously reported. In ankylosing spondylitis patients, matched synovial fluid reportedly showed significant enrichment of disease-linked clones. Made up of eight or nine highly homologous variants, a TCR beta motif appeared characteristic of ankylosing spondylitis blood.

V was trimmed by 4 bases and J by 7 bases, leaving 21 bases between them. Germline V lookup: CDR1 SGHRS, CDR2 YFSETQ. This CDR3 is built from 15 residues. This clonotype was observed many times. Its antigen is still unknown. It was by quantitative 5'-RACE with molecular barcodes that TCR beta libraries were made. Via MiXCR, TCRdb re-called the 5' RACE reads, giving one row per CDR3 protein. The sample lists 250,000 to 400,000 distinct CDR3 sequences; approximately 10% were seen once. The V gene is TRBV5-1, the J gene TRBJ2-7, with D tentatively TRBD2 (6 bases). Sequenced input: blood, either unsorted or a sorted T cell fraction (not recorded which). This sequence was found in a female donor with ankylosing spondylitis or in good health (not recorded which). The CDR3 DNA reads as TGCGCCAGCAGCCTGACGGTGACGGACTACGGGGAGCAGTACTTC. This encodes CASSLTVTDYGEQYF.